Listed here are 11 T cell receptor beta chains from one sample, sequenced in a study of cytotoxic CD8 clonotypes in ibrutinib-treated CLL (dated by TCRdb to about 2021). The method behind the library was the immunoSEQ multiplex PCR assay. The immuneACCESS repertoire file appears here via TCRdb, limited to in-frame rearrangements. These files lack a portion of the clones; in checked studies, under half of the deficit traces to unresolved V genes, and the cause of the others is not known. The sample records some 290,000 clones, 80% of which are singletons. Roughly 7% of the sample is held by the ten biggest clonotypes. This specimen was PBMCs, taken before ibrutinib treatment. These TCRs come from a human donor with chronic lymphocytic leukemia.

This chain joins TRBV6-1 and TRBJ2-1; 7 bases are a match to TRBD2. There are 14 residues in the CDR3. Trimming cost V 4 bases and J 8 bases; bases outside gene matches: 8. CDR1 and CDR2 (germline): MNHNS, SASEGT. CDR3 sequence: CASSVRTRSYEQFF. CDR3 in DNA: TGTGCCAGCAGTGTTCGGACTAGGAGCTATGAGCAGTTCTTC.

This clone showed up just once. CDR3 protein: CAWRGGTFNEQFF. CDR3 coding DNA: TGTGCCTGGAGAGGCGGGACTTTCAATGAGCAGTTCTTC. The chain uses TRBV30 and TRBJ2-1; tentative D call: TRBD2 (6 bases). The CDR3 loop spans 13 amino acids. CDR1 and CDR2 from the germline V gene are GTSNPN and SVGIG (reference sequence). Trimming cost V 3 bases and J 6 bases, with 12 bases left between them.

This chain links TRBV27 with TRBJ2-7; 9 nucleotides align to TRBD2. The junction had 3 bases not matched to a gene; V was cut back by 2 bases and J by 4 bases. CDR1 MNHEY and CDR2 SMNVEV come from the germline V gene (reference sequence). This CDR3 is 14 amino acids long. CDR3 DNA: TGTGCCAGCAGTTTAGGCGGGAGGGGATACGAGCAGTACTTC. Translation: CASSLGGRGYEQYF.

This clone was seen a single time. V gene TRBV7-7 combines with J gene TRBJ1-1, with D maybe TRBD1 (5 bases). Germline V lookup: CDR1 SSHAT, CDR2 FNYEAQ (reference sequence). This CDR3 has 16 residues. Trimming stripped 5 bases from V and 4 bases from J, with 20 bases between. DNA of the CDR3: TGTGCCAGCAGCGCCCTTTCCGGGGCCGGAGGCACTGAAGCTTTCTTT. Translated, it gives CASSALSGAGGTEAFF.

The rearrangement joins TRBV5-4 to TRBJ2-7; 9 bases align to TRBD1. The CDR3 extends over 15 amino acids. The V and J ends lost 3 bases and 1 base, in that order; junction bases with no gene match: 5. Germline V gives CDR1 SGHNT, CDR2 YYREEE (reference sequence). CDR3 DNA sequence: TGTGCCAGCAGCTCAACCGGGACAGGGTCCTACGAGCAGTACTTC. It codes for CASSSTGTGSYEQYF.

The chain is built from TRBV28 and TRBJ2-7, with 7 positions matching TRBD1. In germline, CDR1 is MDHEN, CDR2 SYDVKM. CDR3 length equals 14 residues. The V gene end was trimmed by 3 bases and the J gene end by 4 bases; junction bases not matched to a gene: 6. For the CDR3, the DNA is TGTGCCAGCAGTTTGCCGGGACAGCCTTACGAGCAGTACTTC. It encodes CASSLPGQPYEQYF. Full variable domain (rest looked up from reference TRBV28 and TRBJ2-7): DVKVTQSSRYLVKRTGEKVFLECVQDMDHENMFWYRQDPGLGLRLIYFSYDVKMKEKGDIPEGYSVSREKKERFSLILESASTNQTSMYLCASSLPGQPYEQYFGPGTRLTVT.

CDR3 in amino acids: CASSQLPGETQYF. The CDR3 nucleotides are TGCGCCAGCAGCCAATTGCCGGGGGAGACCCAGTACTTC. This chain uses TRBV4-3 with TRBJ2-5, with D possibly being TRBD2 (5 bases). The V gene's germline CDR1 is LGHNA and CDR2 YSLEER. The CDR3 extends over 13 amino acids. V was trimmed by 2 bases and J by 5 bases, leaving 9 bases between them.

V and J are TRBV4-2 and TRBJ2-4, with 9 positions matching TRBD2. Trimming removed 0 bases from V and 8 bases from J; junction bases left unmatched: 5. Per the germline V gene, CDR1 is LGHNA and CDR2 is YNFKEQ. This CDR3 spans 15 amino acids. CDR3 nucleotide sequence: TGTGCCAGCAGCCAAGATTCTAGCGGGAAGGACATTCAGTACTTC. It is translated as CASSQDSSGKDIQYF.

The rearrangement links TRBV7-2 to TRBJ2-5; D is perhaps TRBD2 (5 bases). The germline gives CDR1 SGHTA, CDR2 FQGNSA. V was clipped by 1 base and J by 5 bases, with 14 bases between them. CDR3 size: 15 residues. CDR3 sequence (DNA): TGTGCCAGCAGCTTAGTCGGGGTGATCGGGGAGACCCAGTACTTC. This gives the protein CASSLVGVIGETQYF.

A few counts support this clone. J is TRBJ1-5 and V is TRBV28; D is unresolved. With 1 base removed from V and 6 bases from J, the gap between germline ends came to 4 bases. This CDR3 region has 12 residues. Germline V gene data show CDR1 as MDHEN and CDR2 as SYDVKM. CDR3 DNA: TGTGCCAGCAGTTTATACGTTCAGCCCCAGCATTTT. It is translated as CASSLYVQPQHF.

CDR3 DNA: TGTGCCAGCAGTGACTCTGGGGGGGACCGGCAGTTCTTC. Protein: CASSDSGGDRQFF. The J gene is TRBJ2-1, the V gene TRBV6-4; 7 bases map to TRBD2. J lost 12 bases, V lost 0 bases, and 5 bases had no gene match. The CDR3 runs 13 residues. Per the germline V gene, CDR1 is MRHNA and CDR2 is SNTAGT.